This T cell receptor (beta chain) was captured in a study of cytomegalovirus exposure and HLA in healthy donors. Germline assignment: CDR1 MNHEY and CDR2 SMNVEV (reference sequence). The CDR3 covers 15 residues. Trimming cost V 0 bases and J 5 bases, with 13 bases left between them. Primers: 60 Vbeta forward and 13 Jbeta reverse. Libraries were prepared by immunoSEQ multiplex PCR; TCRdb keeps only in-frame clonotypes and omits some of them. This table has about 130,000 clones, about 74% appearing once. This TCR was sampled from a woman aged 45-60 years in good health and CMV-seropositive. What was sequenced was PBMCs. V gene TRBV27 combines with J gene TRBJ2-5; D call uncertain. The CDR3 region has the DNA TGTGCCAGCAGTTTATCTGTTAACTCTCGGGAGACCCAGTACTTC. This sequence encodes CASSLSVNSRETQYF.